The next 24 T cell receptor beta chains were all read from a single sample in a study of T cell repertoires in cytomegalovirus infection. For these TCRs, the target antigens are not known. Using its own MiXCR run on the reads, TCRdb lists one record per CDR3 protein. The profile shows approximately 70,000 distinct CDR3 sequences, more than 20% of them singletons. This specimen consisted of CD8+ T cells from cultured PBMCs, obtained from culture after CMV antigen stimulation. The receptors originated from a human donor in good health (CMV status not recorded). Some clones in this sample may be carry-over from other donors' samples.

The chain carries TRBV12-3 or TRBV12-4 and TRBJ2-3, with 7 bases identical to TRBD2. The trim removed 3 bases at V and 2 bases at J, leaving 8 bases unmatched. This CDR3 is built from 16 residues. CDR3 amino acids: CASSLLRGGITDTQYF. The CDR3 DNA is TGTGCCAGCAGTTTGTTGAGGGGAGGGATCACAGATACGCAGTATTTT.

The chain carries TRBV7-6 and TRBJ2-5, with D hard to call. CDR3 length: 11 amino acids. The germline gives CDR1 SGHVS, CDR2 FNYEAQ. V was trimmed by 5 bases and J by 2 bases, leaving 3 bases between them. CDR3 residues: CASSHQETQYF. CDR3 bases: TGTGCCAGCAGCCATCAAGAGACCCAGTACTTC.

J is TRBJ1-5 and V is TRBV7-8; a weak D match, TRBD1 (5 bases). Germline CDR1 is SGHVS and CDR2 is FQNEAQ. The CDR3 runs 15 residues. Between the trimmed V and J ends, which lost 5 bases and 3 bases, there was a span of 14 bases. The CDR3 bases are TGTGCCAGCAGCCCGACAGAAGCTCACAATCAGCCCCAGCATTTT. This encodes CASSPTEAHNQPQHF.

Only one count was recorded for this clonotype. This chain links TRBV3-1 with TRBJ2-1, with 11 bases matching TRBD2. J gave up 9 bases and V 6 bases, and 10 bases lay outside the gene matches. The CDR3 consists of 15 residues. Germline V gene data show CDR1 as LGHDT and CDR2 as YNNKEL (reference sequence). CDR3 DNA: TGTGCCAGCAGATCTAGCGGGGGGACCTCGGGTGAGCAGTTCTTC. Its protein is CASRSSGGTSGEQFF.

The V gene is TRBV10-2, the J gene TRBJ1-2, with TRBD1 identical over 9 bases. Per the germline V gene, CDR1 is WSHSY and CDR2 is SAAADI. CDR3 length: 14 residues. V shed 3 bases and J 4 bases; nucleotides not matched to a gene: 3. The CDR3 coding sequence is TGCGCCAGCAGTGAAACAGGGGGCTTCTATGGCTACACCTTC. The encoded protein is CASSETGGFYGYTF.

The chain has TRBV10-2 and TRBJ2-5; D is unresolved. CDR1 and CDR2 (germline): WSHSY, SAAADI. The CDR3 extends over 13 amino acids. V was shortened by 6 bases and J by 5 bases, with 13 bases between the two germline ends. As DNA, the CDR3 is TGCGCCAGCAGACTGGACGGTGGGGAGACCCAGTACTTC. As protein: CASRLDGGETQYF.

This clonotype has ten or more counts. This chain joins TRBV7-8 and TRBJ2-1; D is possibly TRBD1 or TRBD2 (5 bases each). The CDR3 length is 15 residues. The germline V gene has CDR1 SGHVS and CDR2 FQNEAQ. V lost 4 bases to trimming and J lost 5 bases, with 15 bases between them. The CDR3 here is CASSSLVGGHNEQFF. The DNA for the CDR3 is TGTGCCAGCAGCTCTCTGGTTGGGGGACACAATGAGCAGTTCTTC.

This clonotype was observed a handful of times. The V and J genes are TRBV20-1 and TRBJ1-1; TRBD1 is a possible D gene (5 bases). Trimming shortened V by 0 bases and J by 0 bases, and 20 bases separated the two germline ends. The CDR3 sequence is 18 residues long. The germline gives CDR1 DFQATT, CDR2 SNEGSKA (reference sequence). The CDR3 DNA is TGCAGTGCTAGAGATCCCGCAGGGTCGTTGGGGATGAACACTGAAGCTTTCTTT. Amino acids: CSARDPAGSLGMNTEAFF.

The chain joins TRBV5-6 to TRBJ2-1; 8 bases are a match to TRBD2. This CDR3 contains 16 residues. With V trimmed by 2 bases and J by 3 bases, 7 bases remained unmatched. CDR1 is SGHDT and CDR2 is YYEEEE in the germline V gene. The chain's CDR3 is CASSFRGGPDYNEQFF. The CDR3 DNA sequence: TGTGCCAGCAGCTTCCGCGGGGGGCCAGACTACAATGAGCAGTTCTTC.

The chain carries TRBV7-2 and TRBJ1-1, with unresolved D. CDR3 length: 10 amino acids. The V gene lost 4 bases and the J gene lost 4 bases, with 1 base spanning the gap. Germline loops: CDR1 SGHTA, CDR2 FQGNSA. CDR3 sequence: CASSSTEAFF. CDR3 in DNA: TGTGCCAGCAGCTCCACTGAAGCTTTCTTT.

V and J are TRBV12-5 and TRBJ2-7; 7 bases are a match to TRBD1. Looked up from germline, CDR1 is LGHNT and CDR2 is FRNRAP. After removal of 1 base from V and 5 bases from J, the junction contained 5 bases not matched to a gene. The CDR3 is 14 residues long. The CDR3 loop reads CASGLGQGSHEQYF. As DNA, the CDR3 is TGTGCTAGTGGTTTGGGACAGGGAAGCCACGAGCAGTACTTC. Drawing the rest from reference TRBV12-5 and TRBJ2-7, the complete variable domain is DARVTQTPRHKVTEMGQEVTMRCQPILGHNTVFWYRQTMMQGLELLAYFRNRAPLDDSGMPKDRFSAEMPDATLATLKIQPSEPRDSAVYFCASGLGQGSHEQYFGPGTRLTVT.

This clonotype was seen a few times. DNA of the CDR3: TGCAGTGCTACCCTGGAAACTCAAAGCGACTATGGCTACACCTTC. Its protein is CSATLETQSDYGYTF. The chain links TRBV20-1 to TRBJ1-2; D not certain. This CDR3 has 15 amino acids. Germline V gene lookup returns CDR1 DFQATT and CDR2 SNEGSKA (reference sequence). V lost 4 bases and J lost 3, with 18 bases in between.

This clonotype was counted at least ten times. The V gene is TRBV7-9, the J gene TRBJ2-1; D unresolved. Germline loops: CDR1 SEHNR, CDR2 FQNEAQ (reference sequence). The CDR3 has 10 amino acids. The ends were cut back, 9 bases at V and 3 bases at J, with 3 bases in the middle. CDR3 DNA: TGTGCCAGTTTCTACAATGAGCAGTTCTTC. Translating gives CASFYNEQFF.

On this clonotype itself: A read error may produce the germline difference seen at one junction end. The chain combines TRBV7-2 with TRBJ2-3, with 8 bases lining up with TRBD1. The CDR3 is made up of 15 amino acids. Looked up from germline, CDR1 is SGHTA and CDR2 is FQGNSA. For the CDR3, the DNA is TGTGCCAACAGCTTGACAGGGGCCCGCACAGATACGCAGTATTTT. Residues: CANSLTGARTDTQYF. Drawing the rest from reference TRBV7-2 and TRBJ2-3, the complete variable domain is GAGVSQSPSNKVTEKGKDVELRCDPISGHTALYWYRQSLGQGLEFLIYFQGNSAPDKSGLPSDRFSAERTGGSVSTLTIQRTQQEDSAVYLCANSLTGARTDTQYFGPGTRLTVL.

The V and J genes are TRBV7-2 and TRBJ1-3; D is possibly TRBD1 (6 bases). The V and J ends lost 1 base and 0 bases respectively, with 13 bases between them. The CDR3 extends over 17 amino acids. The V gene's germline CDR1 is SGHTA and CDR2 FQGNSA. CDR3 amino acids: CASSLVRQASSGNTIYF. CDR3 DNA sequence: TGTGCCAGCAGCTTAGTCAGACAGGCTAGCTCTGGAAACACCATATATTTT. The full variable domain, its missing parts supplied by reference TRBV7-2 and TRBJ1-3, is GAGVSQSPSNKVTEKGKDVELRCDPISGHTALYWYRQSLGQGLEFLIYFQGNSAPDKSGLPSDRFSAERTGGSVSTLTIQRTQQEDSAVYLCASSLVRQASSGNTIYFGEGSWLTVV.

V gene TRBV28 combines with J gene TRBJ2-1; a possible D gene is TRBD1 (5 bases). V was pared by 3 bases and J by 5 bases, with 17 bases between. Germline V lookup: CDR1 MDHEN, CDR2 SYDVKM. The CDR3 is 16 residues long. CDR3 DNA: TGTGCCAGCAGTTTCAGTAATTCACTACAGGACAATGAGCAGTTCTTC. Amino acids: CASSFSNSLQDNEQFF.

The CDR3 loop is CASSLGTSGGAYNEQFF. CDR3 DNA: TGCGCCAGCAGCCTAGGGACTAGCGGGGGGGCCTACAATGAGCAGTTCTTC. The chain has TRBV4-1 and TRBJ2-1; TRBD2 agrees at 16 bases. Germline-derived CDR1 and CDR2 are MGHRA and YSYEKL. This CDR3 region has 17 residues. V was clipped by 4 bases and J by 2 bases; unmatched bases: 2.

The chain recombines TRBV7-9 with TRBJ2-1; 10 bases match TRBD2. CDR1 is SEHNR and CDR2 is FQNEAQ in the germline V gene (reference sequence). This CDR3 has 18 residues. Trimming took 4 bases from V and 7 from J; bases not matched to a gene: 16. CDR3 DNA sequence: TGTGCCAGCAGCTCTGAACTAGCGGGGATGCGTTTTAGGAATGAGCAGTTCTTC. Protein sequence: CASSSELAGMRFRNEQFF.

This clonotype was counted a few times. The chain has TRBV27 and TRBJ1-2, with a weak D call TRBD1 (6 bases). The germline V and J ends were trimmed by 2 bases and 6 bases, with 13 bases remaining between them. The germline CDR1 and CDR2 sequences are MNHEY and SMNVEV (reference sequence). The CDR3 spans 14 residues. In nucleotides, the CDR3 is TGTGCCAGCAGTTTAGGGGCCAGGGGTAATGGCTACACCTTC. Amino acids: CASSLGARGNGYTF.

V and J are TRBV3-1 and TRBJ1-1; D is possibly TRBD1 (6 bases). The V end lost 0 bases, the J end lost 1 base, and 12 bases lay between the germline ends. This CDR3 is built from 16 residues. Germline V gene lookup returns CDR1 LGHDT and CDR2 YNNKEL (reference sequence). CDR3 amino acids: CASSQDQGQRNTEAFF. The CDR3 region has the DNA TGTGCCAGCAGCCAAGACCAGGGACAAAGGAACACTGAAGCTTTCTTT.

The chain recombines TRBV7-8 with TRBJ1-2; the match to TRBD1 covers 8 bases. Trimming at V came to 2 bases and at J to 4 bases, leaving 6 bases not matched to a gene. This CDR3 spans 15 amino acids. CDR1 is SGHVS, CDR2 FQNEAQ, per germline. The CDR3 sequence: CASSLYQGATYGYTF. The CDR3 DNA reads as TGTGCCAGCAGCTTATATCAGGGGGCTACCTATGGCTACACCTTC.

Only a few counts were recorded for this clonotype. The chain's CDR3 is CASRRGEGDNEQFF. CDR3 nucleotide sequence: TGTGCCAGTAGAAGGGGTGAAGGGGACAATGAGCAGTTCTTC. This chain uses TRBV19 with TRBJ2-1; D is perhaps TRBD1 (5 bases). V shed 6 bases and J shed 5 bases, with 14 bases lying between them. This CDR3 region has 14 residues. In germline, CDR1 is LNHDA, CDR2 SQIVND (reference sequence).

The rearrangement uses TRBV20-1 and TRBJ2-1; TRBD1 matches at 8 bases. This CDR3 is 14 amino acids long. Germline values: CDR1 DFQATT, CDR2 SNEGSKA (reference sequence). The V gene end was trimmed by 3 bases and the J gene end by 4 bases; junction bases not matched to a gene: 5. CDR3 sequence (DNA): TGCAGTGCTAGCGGGACAGGAGTTTACAATGAGCAGTTCTTC. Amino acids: CSASGTGVYNEQFF.

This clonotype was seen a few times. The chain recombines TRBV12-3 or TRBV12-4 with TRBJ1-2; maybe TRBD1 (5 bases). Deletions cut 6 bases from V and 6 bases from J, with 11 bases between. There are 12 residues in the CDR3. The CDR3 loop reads CASSPDSHGYTF. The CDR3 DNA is TGTGCCAGCAGCCCCGACAGTCATGGCTACACCTTC.